This section outlines one T cell receptor beta chain sequence together with its context. This clonotype was seen many times. Its antigen is currently not known. It has no much larger one-base neighbor in the sample; base qualities were not kept. The library was built by means of RT-PCR. Reads for this sample came from a NextSeq 550. Starting from the raw public reads, TCRdb applied fastp trimming at Q25, assembled clones with MiXCR and retained in-frame beta chains. Each CDR3 protein gets just one entry, which takes the most common genes and DNA from the rows behind it. Here the sample has about a million distinct CDR3 sequences; over 15% occur a single time. The ten biggest clones cover around 5.5% of the sample. There are 16 amino acids in the CDR3, from cysteine to phenylalanine inclusive. CDR3 DNA is the only sequence kept; it has 48 bases, read in frame from the first base. Trimming leaves V shorter by 4 bases and J shorter by 0 bases, with the junction holding 5 bases beyond the gene matches. Looking up the germline V gene yields CDR1 SGDLS and CDR2 YYNGEE.

These data belong to a study of patients and donors after allogeneic stem cell transplantation (dated by TCRdb to between 2020 and 2021). The sequence is built from TRBV9 and TRBJ2-1; 9 middle bases align to TRBD2. The sequence was collected from a human donor who was either an allogeneic HSCT recipient or a stem cell or donor lymphocyte infusion donor (not recorded which). It is not recorded whose cells these are; they may come from a transplant donor. The sequenced material came from blood, either unsorted or a sorted T cell fraction (not recorded which). The nucleotides are TGTGCCAGCAGCCCCCGACTAGCGGTCTCCTACAATGAGCAGTTCTTC. The translation is CASSPRLAVSYNEQFF.